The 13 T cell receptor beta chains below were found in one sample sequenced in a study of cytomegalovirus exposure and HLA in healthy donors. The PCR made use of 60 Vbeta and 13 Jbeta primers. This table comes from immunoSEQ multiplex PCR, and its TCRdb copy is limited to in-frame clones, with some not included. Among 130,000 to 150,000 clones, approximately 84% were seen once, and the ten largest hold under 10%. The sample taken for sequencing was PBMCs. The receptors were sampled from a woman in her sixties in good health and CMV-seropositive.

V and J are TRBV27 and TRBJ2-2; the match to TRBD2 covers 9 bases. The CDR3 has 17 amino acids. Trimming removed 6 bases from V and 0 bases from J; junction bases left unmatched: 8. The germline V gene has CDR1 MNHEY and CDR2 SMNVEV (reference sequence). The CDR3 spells CASSLMGGRANTGELFF. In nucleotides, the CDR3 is TGTGCCAGCAGCCTGATGGGCGGGAGGGCGAACACCGGGGAGCTGTTTTTT.

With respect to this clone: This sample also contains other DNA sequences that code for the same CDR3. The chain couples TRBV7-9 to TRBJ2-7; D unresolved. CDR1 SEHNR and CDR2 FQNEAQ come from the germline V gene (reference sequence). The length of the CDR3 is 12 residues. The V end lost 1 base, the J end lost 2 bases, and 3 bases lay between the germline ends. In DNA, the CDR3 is TGTGCCAGCAGCTTAGGCGCCTACGAGCAGTACTTC. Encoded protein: CASSLGAYEQYF. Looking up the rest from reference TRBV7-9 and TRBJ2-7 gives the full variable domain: DTGVSQNPRHKITKRGQNVTFRCDPISEHNRLYWYRQTLGQGPEFLTYFQNEAQLEKSRLLSDRFSAERPKGSFSTLEIQRTEQGDSAMYLCASSLGAYEQYFGPGTRLTVT.

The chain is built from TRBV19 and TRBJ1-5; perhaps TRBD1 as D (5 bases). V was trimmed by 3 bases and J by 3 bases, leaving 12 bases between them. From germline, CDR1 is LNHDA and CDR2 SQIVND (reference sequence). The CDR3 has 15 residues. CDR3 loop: CASSMNTGSNQPQHF. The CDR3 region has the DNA TGTGCCAGTAGTATGAACACAGGTTCCAATCAGCCCCAGCATTTT.

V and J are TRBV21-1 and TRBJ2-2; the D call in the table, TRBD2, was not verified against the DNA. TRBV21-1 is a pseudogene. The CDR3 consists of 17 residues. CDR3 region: CASSKIKVAGHTGELFF. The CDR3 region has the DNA TGTGCCAGCAGCAAAATCAAGGTAGCGGGACACACCGGGGAGCTGTTTTTT.

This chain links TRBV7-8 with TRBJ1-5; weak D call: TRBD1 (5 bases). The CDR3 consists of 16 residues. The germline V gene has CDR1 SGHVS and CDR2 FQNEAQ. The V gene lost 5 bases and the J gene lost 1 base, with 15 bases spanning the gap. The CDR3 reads CASSPGTLLSNQPQHF. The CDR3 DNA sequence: TGTGCCAGCAGCCCAGGGACTTTGCTGAGCAATCAGCCCCAGCATTTT.

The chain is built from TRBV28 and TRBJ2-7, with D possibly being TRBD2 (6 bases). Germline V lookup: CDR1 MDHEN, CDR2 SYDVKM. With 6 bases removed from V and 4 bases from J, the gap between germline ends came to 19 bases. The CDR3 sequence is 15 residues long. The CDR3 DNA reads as TGTGCCAGCAGCATAGCCGGGCTAGCGACATACGAGCAGTACTTC. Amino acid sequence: CASSIAGLATYEQYF. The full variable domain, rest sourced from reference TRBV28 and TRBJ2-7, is DVKVTQSSRYLVKRTGEKVFLECVQDMDHENMFWYRQDPGLGLRLIYFSYDVKMKEKGDIPEGYSVSREKKERFSLILESASTNQTSMYLCASSIAGLATYEQYFGPGTRLTVT.

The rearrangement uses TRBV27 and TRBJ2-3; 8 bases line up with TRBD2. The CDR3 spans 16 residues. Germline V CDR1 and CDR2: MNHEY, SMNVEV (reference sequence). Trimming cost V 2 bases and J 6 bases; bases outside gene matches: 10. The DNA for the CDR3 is TGTGCCAGCAGTTTAGCTGCCAGCGGGAGAGTGGATACGCAGTATTTT. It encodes CASSLAASGRVDTQYF.

CDR3 amino acids: CASSEWRLANTGELFF. CDR3 nucleotides: TGTGCCAGCAGTGAGTGGCGCCTAGCCAACACCGGGGAGCTGTTTTTT. The chain uses TRBV6-1 and TRBJ2-2; tentative D call: TRBD2 (5 bases). The germline CDR1 and CDR2 sequences are MNHNS and SASEGT. There are 16 residues in the CDR3. Trimming took off 3 bases at V and 2 bases at J, with 13 bases between the two ends.

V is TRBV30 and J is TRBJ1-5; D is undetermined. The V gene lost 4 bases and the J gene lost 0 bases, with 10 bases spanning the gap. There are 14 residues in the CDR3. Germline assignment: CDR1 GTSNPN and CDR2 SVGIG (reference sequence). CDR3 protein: CAWNSRSSNQPQHF. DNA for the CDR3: TGTGCCTGGAATTCCAGGTCTAGCAATCAGCCCCAGCATTTT.

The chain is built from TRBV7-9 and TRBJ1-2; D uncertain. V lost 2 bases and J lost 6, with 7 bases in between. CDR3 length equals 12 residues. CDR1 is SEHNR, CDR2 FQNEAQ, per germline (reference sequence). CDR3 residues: CASSLKQDGYTF. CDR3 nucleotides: TGTGCCAGCAGCTTAAAACAAGATGGCTACACCTTC.

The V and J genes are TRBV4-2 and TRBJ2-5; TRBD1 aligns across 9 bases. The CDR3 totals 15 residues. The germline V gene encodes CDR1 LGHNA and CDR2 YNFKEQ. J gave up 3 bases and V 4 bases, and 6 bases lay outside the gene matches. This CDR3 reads CASSRPGQGEETQYF. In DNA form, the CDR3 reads TGTGCCAGCAGCCGTCCGGGACAGGGAGAAGAGACCCAGTACTTC.

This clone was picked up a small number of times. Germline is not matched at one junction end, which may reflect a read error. CDR3 amino acids: CASSHPPGKGAYHEQCF. In nucleotides, the CDR3 is TGTGCCAGCAGCCATCCACCGGGAAAGGGCGCTTATCACGAGCAGTGCTTC. The chain combines TRBV7-2 with TRBJ2-7; TRBD2 might be the D (5 bases). This CDR3 comprises 17 residues. The V gene's germline CDR1 is SGHTA and CDR2 FQGNSA.

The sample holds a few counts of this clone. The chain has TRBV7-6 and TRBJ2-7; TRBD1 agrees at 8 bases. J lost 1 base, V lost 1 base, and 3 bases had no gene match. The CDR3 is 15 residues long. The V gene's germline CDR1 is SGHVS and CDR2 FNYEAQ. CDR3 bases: TGTGCCAGCAGCTTAGGACAGGGGCGGTCCTACGAGCAGTACTTC. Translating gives CASSLGQGRSYEQYF.